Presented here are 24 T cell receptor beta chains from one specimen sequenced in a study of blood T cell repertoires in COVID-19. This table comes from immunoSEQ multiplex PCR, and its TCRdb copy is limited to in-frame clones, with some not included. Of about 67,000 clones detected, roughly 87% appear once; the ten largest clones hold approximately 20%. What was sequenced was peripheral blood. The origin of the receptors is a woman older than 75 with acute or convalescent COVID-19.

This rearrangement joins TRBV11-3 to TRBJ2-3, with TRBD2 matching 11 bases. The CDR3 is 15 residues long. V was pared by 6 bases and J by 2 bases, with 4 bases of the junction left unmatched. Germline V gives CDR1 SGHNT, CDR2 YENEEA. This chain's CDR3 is CASSYSGGVTDTQYF. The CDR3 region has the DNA TGTGCCAGCAGTTATAGCGGGGGGGTCACAGATACGCAGTATTTT.

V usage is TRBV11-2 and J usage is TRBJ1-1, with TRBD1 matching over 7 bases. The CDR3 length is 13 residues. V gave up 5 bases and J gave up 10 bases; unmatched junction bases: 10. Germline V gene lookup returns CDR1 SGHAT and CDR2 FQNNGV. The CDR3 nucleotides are TGTGCCAGCAGCGTGAGATCGACAGGGAGAGCTTTCTTT. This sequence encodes CASSVRSTGRAFF.

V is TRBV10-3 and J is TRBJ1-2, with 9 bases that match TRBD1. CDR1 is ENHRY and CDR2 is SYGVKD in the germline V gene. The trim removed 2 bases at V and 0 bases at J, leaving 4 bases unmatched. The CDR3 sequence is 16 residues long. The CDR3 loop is CAISEGQGPTNYGYTF. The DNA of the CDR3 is TGTGCCATCAGTGAGGGACAGGGGCCAACTAACTATGGCTACACCTTC.

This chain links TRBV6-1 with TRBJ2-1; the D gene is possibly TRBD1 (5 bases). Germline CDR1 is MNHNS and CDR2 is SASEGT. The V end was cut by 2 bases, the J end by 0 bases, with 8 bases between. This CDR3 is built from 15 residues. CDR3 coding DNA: TGTGCCAGCAGTGAAAGGGGTTTCTCCTACAATGAGCAGTTCTTC. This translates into CASSERGFSYNEQFF.

The CDR3 reads CASSYQRQGNTEAFF. Written as DNA, the CDR3 is TGTGCCAGCAGTTATCAGCGACAGGGGAACACTGAAGCTTTCTTT. The chain carries TRBV6-5 and TRBJ1-1; 7 bases align to TRBD1. This CDR3 is built from 15 residues. J was trimmed by 1 base and V by 3 bases; bases with no gene match: 5. Germline V gene sequence: CDR1 MNHEY, CDR2 SVGAGI.

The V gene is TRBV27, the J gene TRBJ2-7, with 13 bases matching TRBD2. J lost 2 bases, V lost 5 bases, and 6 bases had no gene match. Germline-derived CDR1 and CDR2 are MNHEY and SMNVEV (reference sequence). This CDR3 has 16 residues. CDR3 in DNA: TGTGCCAGCAGTACAGGACTAGCGGGGGATACCTACGAGCAGTACTTC. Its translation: CASSTGLAGDTYEQYF.

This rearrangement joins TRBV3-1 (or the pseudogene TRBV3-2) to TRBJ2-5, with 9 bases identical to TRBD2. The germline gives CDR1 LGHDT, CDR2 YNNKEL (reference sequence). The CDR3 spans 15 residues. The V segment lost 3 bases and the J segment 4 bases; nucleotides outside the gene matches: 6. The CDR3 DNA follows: TGTGCCAGCAGCCATAACAGCGGGGGGTCAGAGACCCAGTACTTC. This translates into CASSHNSGGSETQYF.

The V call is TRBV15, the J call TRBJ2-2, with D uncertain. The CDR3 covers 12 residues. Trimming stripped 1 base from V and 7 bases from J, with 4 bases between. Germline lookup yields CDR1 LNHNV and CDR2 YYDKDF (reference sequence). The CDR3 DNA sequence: TGTGCCACCAGCAGAGCGGGCGGGGAGCTGTTTTTT. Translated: CATSRAGGELFF.

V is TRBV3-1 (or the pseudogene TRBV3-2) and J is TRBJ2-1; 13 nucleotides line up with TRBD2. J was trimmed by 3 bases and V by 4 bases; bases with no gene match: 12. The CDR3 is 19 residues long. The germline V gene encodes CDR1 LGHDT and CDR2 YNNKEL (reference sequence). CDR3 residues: CASSPSGLAGAYYYNEQFF. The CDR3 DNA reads TGTGCCAGCAGCCCCTCAGGACTAGCGGGAGCCTATTACTACAATGAGCAGTTCTTC.

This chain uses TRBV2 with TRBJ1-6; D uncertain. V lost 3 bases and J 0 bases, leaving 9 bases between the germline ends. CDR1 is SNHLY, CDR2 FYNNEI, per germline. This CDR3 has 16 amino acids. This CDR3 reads CASSDPHSSYNSPLHF. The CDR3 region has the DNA TGTGCCAGCAGTGACCCACACAGCTCCTATAATTCACCCCTCCACTTT.

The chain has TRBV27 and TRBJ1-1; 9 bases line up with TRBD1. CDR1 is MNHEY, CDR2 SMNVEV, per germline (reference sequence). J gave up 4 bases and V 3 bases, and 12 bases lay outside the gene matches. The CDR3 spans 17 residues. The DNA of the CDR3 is TGTGCCAGCAGTTTTTTTTTCCTCGGGACAGGGATCACTGAAGCTTTCTTT. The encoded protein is CASSFFFLGTGITEAFF.

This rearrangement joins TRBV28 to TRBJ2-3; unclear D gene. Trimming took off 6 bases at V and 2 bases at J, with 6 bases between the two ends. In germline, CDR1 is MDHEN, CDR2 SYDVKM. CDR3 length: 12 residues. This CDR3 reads CASRTYTDTQYF. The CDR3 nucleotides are TGTGCCAGCAGAACCTACACAGATACGCAGTATTTT.

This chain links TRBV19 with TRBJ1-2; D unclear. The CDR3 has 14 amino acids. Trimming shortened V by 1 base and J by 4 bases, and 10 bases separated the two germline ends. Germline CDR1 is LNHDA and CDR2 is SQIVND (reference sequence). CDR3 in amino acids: CASSIVAASYGYTF. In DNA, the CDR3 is TGTGCCAGTAGTATAGTGGCAGCTAGCTATGGCTACACCTTC.

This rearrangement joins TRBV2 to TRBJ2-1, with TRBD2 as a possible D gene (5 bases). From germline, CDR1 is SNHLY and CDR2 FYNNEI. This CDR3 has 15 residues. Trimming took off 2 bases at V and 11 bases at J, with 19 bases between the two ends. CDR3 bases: TGTGCCAGCAGTGAATATGGCGGGCTCATCCTTAAGCAGTTCTTC. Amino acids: CASSEYGGLILKQFF.

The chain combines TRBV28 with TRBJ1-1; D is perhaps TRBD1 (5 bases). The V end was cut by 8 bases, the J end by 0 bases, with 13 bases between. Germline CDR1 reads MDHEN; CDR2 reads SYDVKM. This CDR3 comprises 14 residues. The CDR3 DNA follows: TGTGCCAGCCGATCTCCAGGGATGAACACTGAAGCTTTCTTT. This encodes CASRSPGMNTEAFF.

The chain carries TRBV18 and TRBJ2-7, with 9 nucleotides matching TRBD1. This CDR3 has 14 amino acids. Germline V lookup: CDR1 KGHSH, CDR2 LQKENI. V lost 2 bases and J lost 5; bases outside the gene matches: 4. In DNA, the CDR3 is TGTGCCAGCTCACCAGGACAGGGGATCCACGAGCAGTACTTC. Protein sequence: CASSPGQGIHEQYF.

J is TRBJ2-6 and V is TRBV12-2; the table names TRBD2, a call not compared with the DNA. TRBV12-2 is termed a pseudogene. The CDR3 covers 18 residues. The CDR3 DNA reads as TGTGCAAGTCGCCTCAAGGGGACTAGCGGCTCTGGGGCCAACGTCCTGACTTTC. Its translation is CASRLKGTSGSGANVLTF.

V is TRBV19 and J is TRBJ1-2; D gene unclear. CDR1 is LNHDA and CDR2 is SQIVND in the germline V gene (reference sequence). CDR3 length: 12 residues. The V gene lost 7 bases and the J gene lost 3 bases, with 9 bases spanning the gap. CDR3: CASMRADYGYTF. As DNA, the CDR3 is TGTGCCAGTATGAGGGCTGACTATGGCTACACCTTC.

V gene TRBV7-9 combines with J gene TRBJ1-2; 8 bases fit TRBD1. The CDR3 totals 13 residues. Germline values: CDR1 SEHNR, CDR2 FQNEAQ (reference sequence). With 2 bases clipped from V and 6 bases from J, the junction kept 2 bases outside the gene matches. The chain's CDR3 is CASSLRQGHGYTF. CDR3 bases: TGTGCCAGCAGCTTACGACAGGGGCATGGCTACACCTTC.

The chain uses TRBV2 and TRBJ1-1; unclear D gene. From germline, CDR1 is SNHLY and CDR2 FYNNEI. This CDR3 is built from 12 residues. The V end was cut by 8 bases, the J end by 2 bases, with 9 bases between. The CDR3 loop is CASGEFNTEAFF. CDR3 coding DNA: TGTGCCAGCGGGGAGTTTAACACTGAAGCTTTCTTT.

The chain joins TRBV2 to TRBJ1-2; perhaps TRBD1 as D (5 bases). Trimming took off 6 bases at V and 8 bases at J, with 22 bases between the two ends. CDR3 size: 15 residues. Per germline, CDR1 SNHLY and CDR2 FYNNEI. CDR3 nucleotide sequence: TGTGCCAGCAGACCTGATCCAGGGTCCGCTATGGGCTACACCTTC. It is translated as CASRPDPGSAMGYTF.

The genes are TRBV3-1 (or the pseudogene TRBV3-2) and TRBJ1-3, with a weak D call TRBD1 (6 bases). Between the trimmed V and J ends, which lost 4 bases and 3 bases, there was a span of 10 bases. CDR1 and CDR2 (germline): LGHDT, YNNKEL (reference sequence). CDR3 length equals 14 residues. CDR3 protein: CASSRDNFGNTIYF. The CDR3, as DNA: TGTGCCAGCAGCCGGGACAACTTTGGAAACACCATATATTTT.

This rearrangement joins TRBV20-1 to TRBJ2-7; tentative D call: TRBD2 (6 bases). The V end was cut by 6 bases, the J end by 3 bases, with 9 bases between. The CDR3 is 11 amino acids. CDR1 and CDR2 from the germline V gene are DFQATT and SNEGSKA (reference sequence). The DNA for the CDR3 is TGCAGTGCCTTCGGGGGCTACGAGCAGTACTTC. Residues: CSAFGGYEQYF.

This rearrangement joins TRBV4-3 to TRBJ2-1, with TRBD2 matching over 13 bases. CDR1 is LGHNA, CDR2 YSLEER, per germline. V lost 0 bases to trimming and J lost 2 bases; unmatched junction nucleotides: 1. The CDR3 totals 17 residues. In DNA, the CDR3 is TGCGCCAGCAGCCAAGAACTAGCGGGAGGGCCCTACAATGAGCAGTTCTTC. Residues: CASSQELAGGPYNEQFF.